This T cell receptor (beta chain) was identified in a study of blood T cell repertoires in COVID-19. Study overall: From the United States, Italy and Spain came samples of acute and convalescent COVID-19. PBMCs, B-cell-depleted T cells, or T cells provided the cDNA or gDNA that made up the material.

In the authors' methods: Researchers report that nucleated cell counts were estimated from reference gene primer amplification. TCRdb's table, derived via immunoSEQ multiplex PCR, lists solely in-frame clones and lacks some. D and trimming come from the DNA, and the V and J calls and clone size come from that table. The sample has 120,000 to 150,000 clones; roughly 84% are singletons. The specimen sequenced was peripheral blood. The TCR was taken from a human donor in a cohort sampled during active COVID-19.

The CDR3 here is CASSVPSGGTTTDTQYF. CDR3 sequence (DNA): TGTGCCAGCAGCGTTCCTAGCGGGGGGACGACCACAGATACGCAGTATTTT. The chain recombines TRBV9 with TRBJ2-3; TRBD2 agrees at 11 bases. The germline CDR1 and CDR2 sequences are SGDLS and YYNGEE. The CDR3 is 17 residues long. Trimming took 2 bases from V and 2 from J; bases not matched to a gene: 7.